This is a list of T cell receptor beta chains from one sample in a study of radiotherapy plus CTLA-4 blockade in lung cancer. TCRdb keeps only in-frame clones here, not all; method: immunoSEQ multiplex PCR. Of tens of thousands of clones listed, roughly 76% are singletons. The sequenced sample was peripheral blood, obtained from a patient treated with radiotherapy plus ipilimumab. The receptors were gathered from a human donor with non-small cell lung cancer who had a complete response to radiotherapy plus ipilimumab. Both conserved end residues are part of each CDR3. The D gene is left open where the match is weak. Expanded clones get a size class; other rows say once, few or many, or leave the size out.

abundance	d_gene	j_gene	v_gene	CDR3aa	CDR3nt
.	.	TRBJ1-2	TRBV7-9	CASSIQTNYGYTF	TGTGCCAGCAGTATACAGACGAACTATGGCTACACCTTC
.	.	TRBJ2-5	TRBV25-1	CASRGGVKQYF	TGTGCCAGCAGGGGGGGTGTCAAGCAGTACTTC
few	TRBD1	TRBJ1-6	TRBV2	CASKGNRGNSPLHF	TGTGCCAGCAAAGGGAACAGGGGCAATTCACCCCTCCACTTT
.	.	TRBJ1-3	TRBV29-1	CSVSSGNTIYF	TGCAGCGTTTCCTCCGGAAACACCATATATTTT
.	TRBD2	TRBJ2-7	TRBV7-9	CASSLAGVEYEQYF	TGTGCCAGCAGTCTAGCGGGGGTTGAGTACGAGCAGTACTTC
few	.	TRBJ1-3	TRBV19	CASSIGTFSGNTIYF	TGTGCCAGTAGTATCGGGACATTCTCTGGAAACACCATATATTTT
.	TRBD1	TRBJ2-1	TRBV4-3	CASSPRQGGFPYNEQFF	TGCGCCAGCAGCCCAAGACAGGGGGGGTTTCCCTACAATGAGCAGTTCTTC
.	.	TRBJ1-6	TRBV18	CASSHLDDGNSPLHF	TGTGCCAGCTCACACCTAGACGACGGGAATTCACCCCTCCACTTT
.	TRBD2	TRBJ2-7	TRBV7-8	CASSRLAGSSYEQYF	TGTGCCAGCAGTCGACTAGCGGGGAGCTCCTACGAGCAGTACTTC
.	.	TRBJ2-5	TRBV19	CASSSGGWSKETQYF	TGTGCCAGTAGTTCCGGAGGGTGGTCTAAAGAGACCCAGTACTTC
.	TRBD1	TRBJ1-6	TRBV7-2	CASSSGQVARTLHF	TGTGCCAGCAGCTCCGGACAGGTGGCACGCACCCTCCACTTT
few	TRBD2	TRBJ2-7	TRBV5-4	CASSRLAGVYEQYF	TGTGCCAGCAGCCGACTAGCGGGAGTTTACGAGCAGTACTTC
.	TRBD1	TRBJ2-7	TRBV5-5	CASETLGTGSMRQYF	TGTGCCAGCGAGACTTTGGGGACAGGGTCTATGAGGCAGTACTTC
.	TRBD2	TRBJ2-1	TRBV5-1	CASSPSSGGPENEQLF	TGCGCCAGCAGCCCATCTAGCGGGGGACCGGAGAATGAGCAGCTCTTC
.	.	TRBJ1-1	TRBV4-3	CASSPTLTQGSEAFF	TGCGCCAGCAGCCCGACACTCACTCAGGGATCTGAAGCTTTCTTT
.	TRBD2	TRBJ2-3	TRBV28	CASSFSPTSGTTTDTQYF	TGTGCCAGCAGTTTTTCCCCGACTAGCGGAACCACCACAGATACGCAGTATTTT